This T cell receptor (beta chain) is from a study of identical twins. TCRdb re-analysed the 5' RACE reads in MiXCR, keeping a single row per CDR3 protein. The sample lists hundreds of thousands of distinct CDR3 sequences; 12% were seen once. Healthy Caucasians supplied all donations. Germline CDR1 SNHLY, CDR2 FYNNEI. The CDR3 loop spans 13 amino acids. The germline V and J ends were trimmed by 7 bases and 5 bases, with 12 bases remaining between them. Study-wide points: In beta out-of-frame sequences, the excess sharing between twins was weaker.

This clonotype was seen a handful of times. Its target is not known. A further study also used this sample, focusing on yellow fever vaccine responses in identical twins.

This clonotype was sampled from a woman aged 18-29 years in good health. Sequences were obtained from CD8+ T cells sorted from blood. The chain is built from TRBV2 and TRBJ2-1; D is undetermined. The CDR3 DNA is TGTGCCAGCACTCTTGACCCTAACAATGAGCAGTTCTTC. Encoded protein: CASTLDPNNEQFF.